This TCR beta chain was sequenced during a study of blood T cell repertoires in COVID-19. Across the whole study: T cells, B-cell-depleted T cells, or PBMCs provided the cDNA or gDNA that served as material.

CDR3 length equals 13 residues. The germline V and J ends were trimmed by 2 bases and 12 bases, with 16 bases remaining between them. The germline CDR1 and CDR2 sequences are KGHDR and SFDVKD. Clones were read by immunoSEQ multiplex PCR, and TCRdb kept only the in-frame ones, dropping some. The data contain approximately 200,000 clones, approximately 82% of them singletons. The rearrangement links TRBV24-1 to TRBJ2-7; the D gene is possibly TRBD1 (5 bases). The TCR was taken from a human donor with acute or convalescent COVID-19. The donor label of this sample is uncertain. Sequencing input: peripheral blood. CDR3 DNA sequence: TGTGCCACCAGTGATTCTCCAACAGGTCCGGGGTACTTC. Translating gives CATSDSPTGPGYF.